The clone carrying this T cell receptor (beta chain) is a singleton in its sample. The CDR3 is 15 residues long. Germline-derived CDR1 and CDR2 are MDHEN and SYDVKM. The V end lost 7 bases, the J end lost 4 bases, and 17 bases lay between the germline ends. This entry belongs to a study of blood T cell repertoires in COVID-19. The overall study: Samples representing acute and convalescent COVID-19 were sourced from the United States, Italy and Spain.

Libraries were prepared by immunoSEQ multiplex PCR; TCRdb keeps only in-frame clonotypes and omits some of them. The sample lists 68,000 or so clones, over 75% occurring once. The rearrangement links TRBV28 to TRBJ1-5; tentatively, D is TRBD1 (6 bases). This receptor was obtained from a human donor in a cohort sampled during active COVID-19. The sample consisted of peripheral blood. The CDR3 nucleotides are TGTGCCAGCATTATGGAAGGACAGTTGAATCAGCCCCAGCATTTT. It is translated as CASIMEGQLNQPQHF.